The next 18 T cell receptor beta chains were all read from a single sample in a study of CD8+CD57+ T cells in acquired aplastic anemia. Profiling that covered TCR beta VDJ and CDR3 relied on genomic DNA as its template. TCRdb analysed the reads with MiXCR anew, one entry per CDR3 protein. Of fewer than 250,000 distinct CDR3 sequences in the sample, approximately 50% were seen once. Patients picked for sequencing had shown CD8+CD57+ cell expansion detected by flow cytometry. Material: sorted CD4+, CD8+, or CD8+CD57+ T cells (not recorded which) from PBMCs. The receptors originated from a human donor with aplastic anemia.

This clonotype was seen at least ten times. The gene calls are TRBV6-4 and TRBJ1-1; 12 bases are a match to TRBD1. The length of the CDR3 is 15 residues. Germline CDR1 reads MRHNA; CDR2 reads SNTAGT. V shed 6 bases, J shed 1 base, and the junction held 3 bases outside the gene matches. The CDR3 loop reads CASRAGQGANTEAFF. Written as DNA, the CDR3 is TGTGCCAGCAGAGCGGGACAGGGGGCGAACACTGAAGCTTTCTTT.

In regard to this clonotype: A read error is likely, as this CDR3 ends without the conserved phenylalanine or tryptophan. The rearrangement joins TRBV7-9 to TRBJ2-7; D unresolved. The V end lost 5 bases, the J end lost 3 bases, and 11 bases lay between the germline ends. Germline V CDR1 and CDR2: SEHNR, FQNEAQ (reference sequence). The CDR3 contains 13 residues. CDR3 sequence (DNA): TGTGCCAGCAGCCCCCGTGATTTCTACGAGCAGTACTCC. Its protein product is CASSPRDFYEQYS.

This clonotype was seen repeatedly, ten times or more. J is TRBJ1-2 and V is TRBV9; D not certain. Trimming shortened V by 0 bases and J by 0 bases, and 9 bases separated the two germline ends. The germline V gene has CDR1 SGDLS and CDR2 YYNGEE. The CDR3 covers 15 residues. The CDR3 coding sequence is TGTGCCAGCAGCGTAGGCTCAGGATCTAACTATGGCTACACCTTC. This sequence encodes CASSVGSGSNYGYTF.

This clonotype was seen ten or more times. This chain links TRBV5-1 with TRBJ2-1, with TRBD1 matching over 9 bases. The trim removed 2 bases at V and 5 bases at J, leaving 5 bases unmatched. There are 15 residues in the CDR3. The germline CDR1 and CDR2 sequences are SGHRS and YFSETQ. The DNA of the CDR3 is TGCGCCAGCAGCTTCAGGACAGGGGCTAACAATGAGCAGTTCTTC. Protein product: CASSFRTGANNEQFF.

The DNA for the CDR3 is TGCAGCGTTGAGAAAGGGGCAATGAACACTGAAGCTTTCTTT. This sequence encodes CSVEKGAMNTEAFF. The V call is TRBV29-1, the J call TRBJ1-1; D possibly corresponds to TRBD1 (5 bases). V lost 3 bases, J lost 0 bases, and 11 bases lay in between. CDR3 length: 14 amino acids. Germline V gene lookup returns CDR1 SQVTM and CDR2 ANQGSEA.

V and J are TRBV2 and TRBJ2-3; 10 nucleotides line up with TRBD1. The CDR3 runs 13 residues. Trimming cost V 7 bases and J 3 bases; bases outside gene matches: 1. Per germline, CDR1 SNHLY and CDR2 FYNNEI. The CDR3 sequence: CASKGQGTDTQYF. CDR3 bases: TGTGCCAGCAAGGGACAGGGGACAGATACGCAGTATTTT.

The rearrangement joins TRBV29-1 to TRBJ2-1; 12 positions agree with TRBD1. Unmatched junction bases numbered 8, after V lost 3 bases and J lost 14 bases. The CDR3 consists of 13 residues. Germline V lookup: CDR1 SQVTM, CDR2 ANQGSEA. The CDR3 region has the DNA TGCAGCGTTGAGGGACAGGGGGCCTATGGCGAGTTCTTC. This translates into CSVEGQGAYGEFF.

The rearrangement joins TRBV14 to TRBJ1-1, with TRBD1 as a possible D gene (5 bases). The end of the DNA is better explained by TRBJ1-3, so the J call may be wrong. This CDR3 has 17 amino acids. Germline assignment: CDR1 SGHDN and CDR2 FVKESK. Here the CDR3 DNA reads TGTGCCAGCAGCCCTGCCTGGGACTTCGGGGCCCGAAACACCATATATTTT. It encodes CASSPAWDFGARNTIYF.

This clonotype occurred a few times. The chain employs TRBV6-6 and TRBJ1-1, with D unresolved. V lost 6 bases and J lost 5, with 4 bases in between. The CDR3 is 10 residues long. Per germline, CDR1 MNHNY and CDR2 SVGAGI (reference sequence). The CDR3 is CASRKTEAFF. The CDR3 region has the DNA TGTGCCAGCAGAAAGACTGAAGCTTTCTTT.

As concerns this clonotype: A read error may explain this, as a much larger clone is one base away. The chain employs TRBV6-2 or TRBV6-3 and TRBJ2-1; no definite D call. Per the germline V gene, CDR1 is MNHEY and CDR2 is SVGEGT. CDR3 size: 14 residues. CDR3 residues: CASSISYSHNEQFF. CDR3 in DNA: TGTGCCAGCAGTATCAGCTACTCCCACAATGAGCAGTTCTTC.

This clonotype appeared many times. The chain employs TRBV19 and TRBJ1-5, with D possibly being TRBD1 (5 bases). V shed 5 bases and J shed 0 bases, with 17 bases lying between them. The CDR3 consists of 17 residues. Germline loops: CDR1 LNHDA, CDR2 SQIVND (reference sequence). In DNA, the CDR3 is TGTGCCAGTAGTTCCATCGGCACAGGATATAGCAATCAGCCCCAGCATTTT. Protein sequence: CASSSIGTGYSNQPQHF.

This chain uses TRBV2 with TRBJ2-7; possible D gene TRBD1, 6 bases. The V end lost 5 bases, the J end lost 7 bases, and 15 bases lay between the germline ends. There are 13 residues in the CDR3. Germline assignment: CDR1 SNHLY and CDR2 FYNNEI. This chain's CDR3 is CASSYRDPGEQYF. DNA of the CDR3: TGTGCCAGCAGTTACAGGGACCCGGGGGAGCAGTACTTC.

In this sample, this clonotype turned up a few times. This chain connects TRBV4-1 to TRBJ1-1; TRBD1 might be the D (5 bases). This CDR3 is 14 amino acids long. Trimming took off 0 bases at V and 3 bases at J, with 8 bases between the two ends. Germline values: CDR1 MGHRA, CDR2 YSYEKL. The CDR3 coding sequence is TGCGCCAGCAGCCAAGAGTTGGGGGACACTGAAGCTTTCTTT. It is translated as CASSQELGDTEAFF.

J is TRBJ1-4 and V is TRBV2, with D unresolved. CDR3 length equals 13 residues. The germline V gene has CDR1 SNHLY and CDR2 FYNNEI. V was trimmed by 0 bases and J by 8 bases, leaving 7 bases between them. The CDR3 DNA reads as TGTGCCAGCAGTGAAGCGTTTCGGGAAAAACTGTTTTTT. Amino acids: CASSEAFREKLFF.

For this clonotype: A much larger clone sits a single nucleotide away, making a read error possible. The chain recombines TRBV7-9 with TRBJ1-2, with D possibly TRBD1 on 5 matching bases. The germline V gene has CDR1 SEHNR and CDR2 FQNEAQ (reference sequence). This CDR3 is built from 13 residues. Trimming shortened V by 3 bases and J by 3 bases, and 8 bases separated the two germline ends. CDR3 sequence: CASSLAQDYGYTF. CDR3 coding DNA: TGTGCCAGCAGCTTGGCACAGGACTATGGCTACACCTTC.

This clonotype has only a few counts. This sequence joins TRBV20-1 and TRBJ1-6; maybe TRBD1 (6 bases). V was pared by 4 bases and J by 1 base, with 8 bases between. The CDR3 runs 14 residues. Germline V lookup: CDR1 DFQATT, CDR2 SNEGSKA (reference sequence). CDR3 amino acids: CSATDRSYNSPLHF. The CDR3 region has the DNA TGCAGTGCTACGGACAGATCCTATAATTCACCCCTCCACTTT.

V and J are TRBV20-1 and TRBJ2-7, with 8 bases identical to TRBD2. From germline, CDR1 is DFQATT and CDR2 SNEGSKA (reference sequence). The length of the CDR3 is 13 residues. J lost 5 bases, V lost 2 bases, and 5 bases had no gene match. CDR3 nucleotides: TGCAGTGCTAGAATAAGCGGGGGAGACGAGCAGTACTTC. Its protein product is CSARISGGDEQYF.

This clonotype was seen ten or more times. The V and J genes are TRBV5-1 and TRBJ2-5; 7 bases align to TRBD2. Trimming removed 2 bases from V and 3 bases from J; junction bases left unmatched: 10. CDR1 SGHRS and CDR2 YFSETQ come from the germline V gene. There are 16 residues in the CDR3. The CDR3 DNA reads TGCGCCAGCAGCTTTACTGAGTCGCTAGCGGAAGAGACCCAGTACTTC. The encoded protein is CASSFTESLAEETQYF.